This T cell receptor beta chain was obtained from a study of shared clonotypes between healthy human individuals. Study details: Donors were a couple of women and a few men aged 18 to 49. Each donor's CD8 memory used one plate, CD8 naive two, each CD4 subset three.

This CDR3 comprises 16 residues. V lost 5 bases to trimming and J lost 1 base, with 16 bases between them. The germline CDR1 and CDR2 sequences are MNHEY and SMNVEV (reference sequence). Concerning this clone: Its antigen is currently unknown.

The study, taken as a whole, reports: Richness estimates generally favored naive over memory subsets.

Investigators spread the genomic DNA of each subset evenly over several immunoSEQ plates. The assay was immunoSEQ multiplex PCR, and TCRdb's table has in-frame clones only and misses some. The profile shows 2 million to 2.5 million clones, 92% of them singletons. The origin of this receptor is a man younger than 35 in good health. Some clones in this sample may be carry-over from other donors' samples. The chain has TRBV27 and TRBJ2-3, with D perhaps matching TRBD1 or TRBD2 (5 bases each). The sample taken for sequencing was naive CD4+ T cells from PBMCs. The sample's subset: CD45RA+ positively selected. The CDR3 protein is CASSRSRRGGTDTQYF. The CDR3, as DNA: TGTGCCAGCAGTCGGTCGAGGAGAGGGGGCACAGATACGCAGTATTTT.